Listed here is a single T cell receptor beta chain. Germline lookup yields CDR1 MNHEY and CDR2 SVGAGI. The CDR3 spans 13 residues. V was shortened by 5 bases and J by 1 base, with 8 bases between the two germline ends. Individuals drawn from about 26 US areas were roughly 18 to 95 years old. Cohorts were determined from participant-reported clinical history. Symptom resolution, clearance, or two negative PCRs marked donors in Cohort 3 as recovered. The data were taken from a study of blood T cell repertoires in COVID-19. Profiled with immunoSEQ multiplex PCR; TCRdb holds only in-frame clones, not every one. The sample records a few hundred thousand clones, 70% to 90% being singletons.

This chain connects TRBV6-5 to TRBJ1-2; a possible D gene is TRBD1 (5 bases). The sequencing sample was made of PBMCs or T cells enriched from blood (not recorded which). The clonotype comes from a man aged 25-40 years who had recovered from COVID-19. The CDR3 bases are TGTGCCAGCAGTAACAGGATTAACTATGGCTACACCTTC. Its protein product is CASSNRINYGYTF.